The 4 T cell receptor beta chains below all came from one sample that was sequenced in a study of blood T cell repertoires in COVID-19. The method was immunoSEQ multiplex PCR; TCRdb's version includes in-frame clones alone and lacks a portion of them. The profile covers approximately 300,000 clones, with around nine tenths appearing a single time and approximately 0.84% taken by the ten largest. The sequencing sample was made of peripheral blood. The receptors originated from a man in his thirties or forties with acute or convalescent COVID-19.

The chain joins TRBV9 to TRBJ2-5; 9 nucleotides agree with TRBD2. CDR1 and CDR2 from the germline V gene are SGDLS and YYNGEE. V was pared by 0 bases and J by 4 bases, with 10 bases of the junction left unmatched. CDR3 length: 17 residues. The CDR3 region is CASSVGQLAGSRETQYF. The CDR3, as DNA: TGTGCCAGCAGCGTAGGCCAACTAGCGGGTTCCAGAGAGACCCAGTACTTC.

V usage is TRBV28 and J usage is TRBJ1-5; D ambiguous. The ends were cut back, 5 bases at V and 6 bases at J, with 14 bases in the middle. CDR1 is MDHEN, CDR2 SYDVKM, per germline. CDR3 length: 14 residues. The CDR3 nucleotides are TGTGCCAGCAGTATCTATGGGCATCTTCAGCCCCAGCATTTT. It encodes CASSIYGHLQPQHF.

This clone was detected once. The V gene is TRBV3-1 (or the pseudogene TRBV3-2), the J gene TRBJ1-5, with D unclear. This CDR3 contains 14 residues. The V gene's germline CDR1 is LGHDT and CDR2 YNNKEL (reference sequence). Trimming pared 6 bases from V and 0 bases from J, leaving 9 bases between. The CDR3 nucleotides are TGTGCCAGCAGTTACTCAACTAGCAATCAGCCCCAGCATTTT. Its translation is CASSYSTSNQPQHF.

J is TRBJ1-3 and V is TRBV5-1; 9 bases align to TRBD1. This CDR3 has 16 amino acids. Germline CDR1 is SGHRS and CDR2 is YFSETQ. J was trimmed by 3 bases and V by 1 base; bases with no gene match: 5. This chain's CDR3 is CASSLTGGGGGNTIYF. The CDR3 DNA is TGCGCCAGCAGCTTGACAGGGGGCGGAGGTGGAAACACCATATATTTT.